This T cell receptor (beta chain) was identified in a study of cytomegalovirus exposure and HLA in healthy donors (TCRdb year 2017). Background on the whole study: In an earlier analysis of around 540 of the donors, about 260 Gb of sequence data and 90 million to 120 million unique TCR beta sequences from about 190 million T cells were reported. The study used immunosequencing to profile the T cell repertoires of hundreds of subjects and linked those repertoires to cytomegalovirus serostatus. The number of typed donors differed by locus: about 620-640 for A, B, C, DRB1 and DQB1; 500 to 550 for DQA1; approximately 610 for DPA1; and about 470 for DPB1. In an earlier analysis of roughly 600 of the donors, high-throughput TCR beta sequencing was used to judge whether each TCR beta V gene segment behaved as functional or pseudogenic. Class I and class II HLA loci were covered by the typing at four-digit resolution. Of the approximately 400 genotyped donors, 65% to 90% fell in the genetic ancestry cluster associated with self-reported Caucasian donors. To study patterns of TCR occurrence, a later analysis re-analyzed previously published TCR beta repertoires from 666 donors and added high-resolution HLA genotyping. Among over 350 genotyped donors of the cohort, an average of around 240,000 unique TCR beta nucleotide sequences were sequenced per donor, approximately 20% of them non-productive. Alongside the repertoire data, information on donor age, sex, ethnicity and CMV serostatus was compiled. A later genetic analysis used genome-wide SNP genotypes for 398 of the 666 donors, treating that subset as a discovery cohort. The study combined high-throughput TCR immunosequencing, statistical association of individual TCRs with disease status, and machine learning to predict cytomegalovirus infection status. The study aimed to test whether cataloging public T cell receptors could reveal signatures of past pathogen exposure. All discovery cohort repertoires had been generated using a single sequencing platform. About 300 gigabases of sequencing data and around 85 million unique TCR sequences made up an early release that covered 500 to 700 HLA-typed donors. About 5 DR-DQ haplotypes were handled as single units for association and clustering, since linkage in the cohort was strong. In addition to the first cohort of roughly 700 subjects, a separate validation cohort of approximately 130 different subjects was used. The later analysis used no new phenotypic data to find candidate immune exposures, relying instead on TCR beta sequences and their occurrence across donors.

Results the study describes overall, beyond this receptor: According to a later analysis, parvovirus B19, influenza, CMV and Epstein-Barr virus appeared linked to several top co-occurrence clusters. Because some donors lacked HLA typing at each locus, the association tests relied only on the typed subset. In vitro tests confirmed that a few of the cytomegalovirus-associated TCR beta chains recognize cytomegalovirus antigens. Cytomegalovirus status was reported to be diagnosed by the classifier with high specificity and sensitivity in both the original and validation cohorts. Correlated functional status among segregating V segments might be attributable to linkage disequilibrium, but an unknown experimental factor could not be ruled out. Over 15 rarely observed V segments, including chromosome 9 orphons, were excluded from the earlier analysis of some 590 of the donors because counts were too low. The authors suggested that the approach could potentially be extended to other disease states and immunological phenotypes. At a false discovery rate of 0.05, a later analysis linked about 17,000 TCR beta sequences to specific HLA alleles. A later genetic analysis associated a missense DCLRE1C variant with V-gene and J-gene trimming of TCR beta chains, and an independent cohort replicated the association. A cluster of highly shared sequence variants was judged likely to be a technical artifact of the sequencing pipeline. In a later analysis, TCR association rates were found to vary across HLA loci, with the most associated TCRs seen for DRB1 alleles and the fewest for HLA-C alleles. A further reported finding was that TCR beta sequences accurately predicted the HLA-A and HLA-B alleles for most subjects in the first cohort. In the study, about 150 TCR beta chains were listed as associated with cytomegalovirus. Assigning TCR associations to individual alleles was difficult when HLA alleles, especially DR and DQ, strongly co-occurred. CMV serostatus was the only immune exposure information available for the cohort. In a later analysis, HLA-associated TCR beta chains were found to be more clonally expanded and to have lower generation probabilities than equally common non-associated chains. Most CMV-associated TCR beta chains appeared to be HLA-restricted in a later analysis, and the HLA associations seemed to be driven largely by CMV exposure. A later genetic analysis reported fewer N-insertions in productive TCRs among donors in an Asian-associated ancestry cluster than the roughly 640-donor mean. This cohort had only TCR beta chains sequenced, and the lack of alpha or paired-chain data limited which features could be detected. Most TCR sequences were observed very rarely across donors, whereas some public TCRs were present in many individuals. In an earlier analysis of 587 of the donors, most TCR beta V segments appeared in productive rearrangements about 87% or about 30% of the time, broadly matching IMGT annotations. Roughly uniform sequencing depth across donors was assumed in presence/absence analyses, although this assumption may not hold.

Libraries came from the immunoSEQ multiplex PCR assay. For the multiplex PCR, a mixture combining 60 forward primers for TCR Vbeta segments and 13 reverse primers for TCR Jbeta segments was used. Amplification of the CDR3 region of rearranged TCR beta genes was performed with a multiplex PCR assay on genomic DNA. On the Illumina HiSeq System, the amplified TCR beta libraries were sequenced as 87-base-pair reads. In the original analysis: Across the 500 to 700 repertoires, a later analysis counted tens of millions of unique TCR beta chains, approximately 12 million of which were shared by at least two donors. Raw reads were error-corrected and collapsed into unique sequences by a nearest-neighbor algorithm in which closely related sequences were merged to remove PCR and sequencing errors. V, D and J gene segments were assigned by aligning CDR3 sequences to IMGT reference sequences. For a sequence to be retained, a match of at least six nucleotides to both a V gene segment and a J gene segment was required. Rearrangements were called productive when the CDR3 lacked stop codons and stayed in frame with V and J; all others were non-productive. Following IMGT convention, CDR3 was defined as the stretch from the second conserved V-encoded cysteine to the conserved J-encoded phenylalanine. The earlier analysis of 500 to 750 of the donors excluded any sequence lacking an unambiguous match to a single V gene segment. In an earlier analysis of 587 of the donors, a V segment was called functional when productive rearrangements were above 56.7%, and segregating when the standard deviation between donors exceeded 5%. A statistical classification framework was developed to diagnose cytomegalovirus status using the catalog of TCR beta chain sequences. In a later analysis, V and J genes were assigned by comparing TCR nucleotide sequences against IMGT/GENE-DB human TR gene sequences. Using the TCRdist pipeline, a later analysis assigned CDR3 sequences along with most-parsimonious VDJ recombination scenarios. A later analysis defined each TCR beta chain by its CDR3 amino acid sequence plus V-gene family, and excluded reads lacking a unique V-gene family. To address suspected cross-contamination and a sequencing artifact, a later analysis removed some 620 highly shared, low-generation-probability nucleotide sequences. A later analysis calculated a clonal expansion index for each public chain from normalized within-repertoire ranks of inferred template counts. A later analysis computed generation probabilities with a VDJ recombination model fitted to out-of-frame rearrangements, and checked the results against IGoR. In a later analysis, TCR-TCR, TCR-HLA and TCR-CMV co-occurrence was scored with hypergeometric tests, and a repertoire-size bias correction was applied to TCR pairs. To estimate false discovery rates, a later analysis permuted the HLA or CMV assignments 20 times. A later analysis grouped co-occurring TCRs with DBSCAN, adding TCRdist sequence similarity when clustering within HLA-allele-positive subsets. Repertoires with fewer than 30,000 or more than 120,000 public chains were left out of co-occurrence clustering, as were five repertoires with anomalous nucleotide sharing. As stored in TCRdb, this immuneACCESS dataset retains in-frame rearrangements with V and J assigned. A fraction of the clones does not appear; measured against another copy, unresolved V genes explain less than half of the discrepancy, and the remainder lacks a known reason. The DNA gave D and trimming, while V, J and clone size come from that table. Across this sample there are 200,000 or so clones, with 84% seen only once. The ten largest clonotypes hold about 0.26% of the sample.

As for this clone: Its antigen is unknown. Base qualities are not recorded, but no much larger clone differs from it by a single base.

The cohort comprised 670 or so healthy bone marrow donors. At the time of sampling, every cohort member was nominally healthy, though immune exposures that went unrecorded were likely present. The donor was CMV seronegative and belonged to the group of 352 seronegative cohort members. Each donor provided a peripheral blood sample, and peripheral blood mononuclear cells were used for TCR beta sequencing. Genomic DNA extraction from the blood cell samples was performed with the Qiagen DNeasy Blood Extraction Kit. This clonotype was sampled from a boy between 5 and 17 years old in good health and CMV-seronegative. Material for sequencing was PBMCs.

The CDR3 sequence is CASSFKPGQGPSYTF. The bases read TGTGCCAGCAGCTTTAAGCCGGGACAGGGGCCAAGCTACACCTTC. Here the chain combines TRBV5-6 and TRBJ1-2, with TRBD1 matching 10 junction bases. Trimming accounts for 2 bases at V and 9 bases at J, while the number of junction bases matched to no gene is 10. CDR1 SGHDT and CDR2 YYEEEE were looked up in the germline V gene. The CDR3 covers 15 residues, taking in both the cysteine and the phenylalanine. Here the CDR3 DNA is all that survives: 45 bases in frame from base 1. With all but the CDR3 taken from the reference TRBV5-6 and TRBJ1-2 genes, the full variable domain is: DAGVTQSPTHLIKTRGQQVTLRCSPKSGHDTVSWYQQALGQGPQFIFQYYEEEERQRGNFPDRFSGHQFPNYSSELNVNALLLGDSALYLCASSFKPGQGPSYTFGSGTRLTVV.